This section outlines one T cell receptor (beta chain) sequence together with its context. Its antigen remains unknown. Germline V lookup: CDR1 LNHDA, CDR2 SQIVND (reference sequence). J lost 2 bases, V lost 7 bases, and 14 bases had no gene match. This CDR3 is 17 amino acids long. This entry belongs to a study of cytomegalovirus exposure and HLA in healthy donors. Study-level points and caveats: Cytomegalovirus-associated status was assigned to about 150 TCR beta chains. Reports showed the classifier diagnosing cytomegalovirus status with high specificity and sensitivity. A later analysis by the authors found several of the most significant clusters apparently linked to common viral pathogens.

This PCR relied on a set of 60 Vbeta primers and 13 Jbeta primers. Method: immunoSEQ multiplex PCR; TCRdb's copy keeps in-frame clones and lacks some. The sample lists roughly 190,000 clones; 79% were seen once. Material for sequencing was PBMCs. The sequence was obtained from a woman between 50 and 59 years old in good health and CMV-seronegative. The chain couples TRBV19 to TRBJ2-3, with TRBD2 matching over 8 bases. The CDR3 spells CASTNRGGSGNTDTQYF. DNA of the CDR3: TGTGCCAGTACCAACCGCGGGGGTAGCGGGAACACAGATACGCAGTATTTT.